These 24 T cell receptor beta chains originate from one sample sequenced in a study of tumor-infiltrating lymphocytes in primary liver carcinoma. Between roughly 20 and 31 mg of unsorted bulk tissue served as the source from which RNA and DNA were co-extracted. The template, approximately 500 ng total RNA, yielded TCR beta cDNA made with a constant-region primer. Modified slightly, ARM-PCR produced TCR beta libraries over three nested multiplex PCR rounds. Use of TRBV1-TRBV30 forward primers with a C-beta reverse primer characterized the first two PCR rounds, which lasted around 10 cycles each. TCRdb used MiXCR to reprocess the multiplex PCR reads, holding one entry per CDR3 protein. Found here are approximately 110,000 distinct CDR3 sequences, around two thirds of them singletons; the top ten hold 9.3%. Sequencing was carried out using liver tumor tissue from sampling region 1. Subset defined: tumor region T1, superior pole. These receptors were obtained from a woman in her sixties with primary liver carcinoma and hepatitis B virus infection.

As for this clonotype: The conserved closing phenylalanine or tryptophan is absent in this CDR3, likely reflecting a read error. V gene TRBV11-2 combines with J gene TRBJ1-1; 8 nucleotides align to TRBD1. Germline CDR1 SGHAT, CDR2 FQNNGV. The CDR3 contains 12 residues. The chain's CDR3 is CPSSHQGAPAFC. The DNA of the CDR3 is TGTCCCAGCAGCCATCAGGGGGCGCCGGCTTTCTGT.

Remarks on this clonotype: The germline gene is not matched at one end of the junction; a read error may be the cause. The V and J genes are TRBV6-2 or TRBV6-3 and TRBJ2-7; TRBD2 might be the D (5 bases). This CDR3 contains 16 residues. In germline, CDR1 is MNHEY, CDR2 SVGEGT. The CDR3 loop is CANSYCPAGSSYEQYF. CDR3 DNA: TGTGCCAACAGTTACTGTCCCGCGGGCAGCTCCTACGAGCAGTACTTC.

Points on this clonotype: The CDR3 does not end in the conserved phenylalanine or tryptophan, so this is likely a read error. The chain carries TRBV12-3 or TRBV12-4 and TRBJ2-3; 13 positions agree with TRBD2. V dropped 6 bases and J dropped 4; count of bases not matched to a gene: 7. The CDR3 spans 16 residues. The CDR3: CASSRLAGGLPDTQYS. DNA for the CDR3: TGTGCCAGCAGCCGACTAGCGGGAGGATTGCCAGATACGCAGTATTCT.

This chain joins TRBV29-1 and TRBJ2-1, with a possible D match to TRBD2 (6 bases). V was cut by 6 bases and J by 7 bases, with 25 bases left in between. There are 16 residues in the CDR3. Germline CDR1 reads SQVTM; CDR2 reads ANQGSEA. The CDR3 DNA is TGCAGCGTCCACCCTCTAGCGAATGATACGAGGAATGAGCAGTTCTTC. It yields the protein CSVHPLANDTRNEQFF.

Remarks on this clonotype: A much larger clone differs by one base, so this may be a read error. The chain employs TRBV5-4 and TRBJ2-1, with 7 bases aligning to TRBD2. Germline CDR1 reads SGHNT; CDR2 reads YYREEE (reference sequence). The CDR3 extends over 13 amino acids. The DNA for the CDR3 is TGTCCCAGCAGTGTTCTAGCGGTTGGAGAGCAGTTCTTC. It yields the protein CPSSVLAVGEQFF.

The table lists this clonotype with many counts. The V call is TRBV7-8, the J call TRBJ1-1; 11 bases match TRBD1. Looked up from germline, CDR1 is SGHVS and CDR2 is FQNEAQ. The CDR3 consists of 13 residues. The V and J ends lost 6 bases and 5 bases, in that order; junction bases with no gene match: 2. CDR3 sequence (DNA): TGTGCCAGCAGACGGGACAGGGGGACTGAAGCTTTCTTT. Translated, it gives CASRRDRGTEAFF.

This clonotype was seen a few times. This chain uses TRBV5-1 with TRBJ2-1; 14 positions match TRBD2. This CDR3 region has 16 residues. Per the germline V gene, CDR1 is SGHRS and CDR2 is YFSETQ. The V gene end was trimmed by 4 bases and the J gene end by 9 bases; junction bases not matched to a gene: 9. CDR3 protein: CASSTPGLAGASEQFF. CDR3 coding DNA: TGCGCCAGCAGCACCCCGGGACTAGCGGGAGCTTCTGAGCAGTTCTTC.

This clonotype turned up a few times. The genes are TRBV5-1 and TRBJ2-5, with D possibly being TRBD2 (6 bases). Germline V lookup: CDR1 SGHRS, CDR2 YFSETQ. The CDR3 contains 15 residues. Between the trimmed V and J ends, which lost 2 bases and 0 bases, there was a span of 11 bases. CDR3: CASSLWGEYQETQYF. CDR3 nucleotides: TGCGCCAGCAGCTTATGGGGGGAGTACCAAGAGACCCAGTACTTC.

Note on this clonotype: At one of its ends the junction is not consistent with the germline gene, which may arise from a read error. This chain connects TRBV11-2 to TRBJ2-5, with 7 bases fitting TRBD2. CDR3 length equals 17 residues. Germline V lookup: CDR1 SGHAT, CDR2 FQNNGV. CDR3 loop: CVSSLGVSGPLGETQYF. The CDR3 bases are TGTGTCAGCAGCTTAGGGGTTAGCGGGCCCCTAGGAGAGACCCAGTACTTC.

Details on this clonotype: The conserved final phenylalanine or tryptophan is absent from the CDR3, which likely points to a read error. The chain carries TRBV6-6 and TRBJ2-3; D is undetermined. The germline CDR1 and CDR2 sequences are MNHNY and SVGAGI (reference sequence). The CDR3 runs 15 residues. CDR3: CASSYDGRRTVTQYY. In DNA form, the CDR3 reads TGTGCCAGCAGTTACGACGGGCGTCGCACAGTTACGCAGTATTAT.

With respect to this clonotype: Because it lacks the conserved phenylalanine or tryptophan at the end, this CDR3 is likely a read error. The chain has TRBV11-3 and TRBJ1-2; D gene unclear. V lost 6 bases, J lost 8 bases, and 16 bases lay in between. CDR3 length: 13 amino acids. Germline CDR1 SGHNT, CDR2 YENEEA. The CDR3 DNA reads TGTGCCAGCAGTCCCGGCGATGCGGGAGGCTACACCTCC. Its translation is CASSPGDAGGYTS.

This clonotype has a count of ten or more. V gene TRBV12-5 combines with J gene TRBJ1-2; no definite D call. The V gene lost 1 base and the J gene lost 4 bases, with 25 bases spanning the gap. The CDR3 covers 19 residues. Germline loops: CDR1 LGHNT, CDR2 FRNRAP. This CDR3 is CASGLAYERASPSPYGYTF. CDR3 in DNA: TGTGCTAGTGGTTTGGCCTACGAACGGGCCTCCCCGTCTCCCTATGGCTACACCTTC.

This clonotype was recorded at least ten times. The CDR3 region is CASSFGASGFSGELFF. The CDR3 DNA is TGTGCCAGCAGTTTCGGAGCTAGCGGGTTCTCCGGGGAGCTGTTTTTT. The V and J genes are TRBV6-5 and TRBJ2-2, with 8 nucleotides matching TRBD2. With 4 bases clipped from V and 6 bases from J, the junction kept 10 bases outside the gene matches. There are 16 residues in the CDR3. Germline V gene data show CDR1 as MNHEY and CDR2 as SVGAGI.

Concerning this clonotype itself: A read error may account for a junction end that differs from germline. The gene calls are TRBV5-1 and TRBJ2-3, with 9 bases that match TRBD2. CDR1 and CDR2 from the germline V gene are SGHRS and YFSETQ. The CDR3 is made up of 16 amino acids. CDR3 nucleotides: TGCACCAGCAGCCAAGGTGGGACTAGCAGCACAGATACGCAGTATTTT. Its translation: CTSSQGGTSSTDTQYF. Drawing the rest from reference TRBV5-1 and TRBJ2-3, the complete variable domain is KAGVTQTPRYLIKTRGQQVTLSCSPISGHRSVSWYQQTPGQGLQFLFEYFSETQRNKGNFPGRFSGRQFSNSRSEMNVSTLELGDSALYLCTSSQGGTSSTDTQYFGPGTRLTVL.

Regarding this clonotype: One end of the junction does not line up with germline, which may come from a read error. This rearrangement joins TRBV11-2 to TRBJ2-1; D gene uncertain. Per germline, CDR1 SGHAT and CDR2 FQNNGV. CDR3 length: 13 residues. The CDR3 DNA is TGTGTCAGCAGCTTAGAGAGAGCGAGGCAGCGGTTCTTC. It translates to CVSSLERARQRFF.

On this clonotype: The junction departs from germline at one end; a sequencing error may be responsible. The chain combines TRBV11-2 with TRBJ2-7, with D perhaps being TRBD1 or TRBD2 (5 bases each). CDR1 SGHAT and CDR2 FQNNGV come from the germline V gene. The CDR3 totals 12 residues. The CDR3 region has the DNA TGTACCAGCAGCTTGGCCCGGGACGGGCAGTACTTC. Translating it yields CTSSLARDGQYF. Combining the CDR3 with reference TRBV11-2 and TRBJ2-7 gives the whole variable domain EAGVAQSPRYKIIEKRQSVAFWCNPISGHATLYWYQQILGQGPKLLIQFQNNGVVDDSQLPKDRFSAERLKGVDSTLKIQPAKLEDSAVYLCTSSLARDGQYFGPGTRLTVT.

This clonotype appeared many times. The chain uses TRBV29-1 and TRBJ2-7; no clear D gene. V was shortened by 5 bases and J by 0 bases, with 8 bases between the two germline ends. The CDR3 consists of 12 residues. Germline CDR1 is SQVTM and CDR2 is ANQGSEA. The DNA of the CDR3 is TGCAGCGTTTGGCGCAGCTCCTACGAGCAGTACTTC. Translation: CSVWRSSYEQYF.

In regard to this clonotype: Compared with germline, one end of the junction differs, possibly owing to a read error. This sequence joins TRBV6-5 and TRBJ1-1, with TRBD1 identical over 7 bases. This CDR3 region has 14 residues. Germline V CDR1 and CDR2: MNHEY, SVGAGI. As DNA, the CDR3 is TGTGCCAGAAACCACAGGGGACGGAACACCGAAGCTTTCTTT. Translation gives CARNHRGRNTEAFF.

A note on this clonotype: Just one base apart from a much larger clone, this may be a read error. The CDR3 does not end in the conserved phenylalanine or tryptophan, so this is likely a read error. The chain employs TRBV6-5 and TRBJ2-2; possible D gene TRBD1, 6 bases. Germline assignment: CDR1 MNHEY and CDR2 SVGAGI. The CDR3 sequence is 14 residues long. Trimming pared 4 bases from V and 6 bases from J, leaving 12 bases between. The CDR3 sequence is CASSSDRIAGELFS. In DNA form, the CDR3 reads TGTGCCAGCAGTTCCGACAGGATCGCCGGGGAGCTGTTTTCT.

Note on this clonotype: The junction shows a germline mismatch at one end, possibly a read error. The J gene is TRBJ2-1, the V gene TRBV11-1; no definite D call. The germline V gene has CDR1 SGHAT and CDR2 FQDESV (reference sequence). This CDR3 contains 17 residues. As DNA, the CDR3 is TGTGCCAGCAGCCAAGCCAAAACAGTCGTCACCTACAATGGGCAGTTCTTC. This gives the protein CASSQAKTVVTYNGQFF.

This clonotype is medium-sized by share. V usage is TRBV6-1 and J usage is TRBJ2-7; D is unclear. V was shortened by 3 bases and J by 0 bases, with 12 bases between the two germline ends. The CDR3 length is 15 residues. The germline gives CDR1 MNHNS, CDR2 SASEGT. In nucleotides, the CDR3 is TGTGCCAGCAGTGACCCAGGTGGTAGCTCCTACGAGCAGTACTTC. Translated, it gives CASSDPGGSSYEQYF.

For this clonotype: Because it lacks the conserved phenylalanine or tryptophan at the end, this CDR3 is likely a read error. The CDR3 region has the DNA TGTGCCGGCAGCCTCGGAGCCGGGGAGCTGTTTTAT. It is translated as CAGSLGAGELFY. The chain carries TRBV11-1 and TRBJ2-2; D remains ambiguous. The CDR3 runs 12 residues. Per the germline V gene, CDR1 is SGHAT and CDR2 is FQDESV (reference sequence).

Comments on this clonotype: A read error may account for a junction end that differs from germline. The rearrangement links TRBV7-8 to TRBJ2-1; 13 bases map to TRBD2. This CDR3 comprises 15 residues. Germline CDR1 reads SGHVS; CDR2 reads FQNEAQ. In nucleotides, the CDR3 is TGTGCCGGCAGATACGGGACTAGCGGGACTCATGAGCAGTTTTTC. Translated, it gives CAGRYGTSGTHEQFF.

V and J are TRBV29-1 and TRBJ2-3, with TRBD1 identical over 8 bases. The CDR3 totals 16 residues. The germline CDR1 and CDR2 sequences are SQVTM and ANQGSEA. V lost 6 bases and J lost 5; bases outside the gene matches: 16. The CDR3 sequence: CSVGQLQGGGIDTQYF. In nucleotides, the CDR3 is TGCAGCGTCGGGCAATTACAGGGGGGAGGCATAGATACGCAGTATTTT.